This TCR beta chain originates from a study of blood T cells in healthy people across ages. Study results and limitations: Older individuals had lower TCR beta diversity per million T cells (the decline was roughly linear).

This clonotype was seen only a few times. Its matching antigen is unknown. The CDR3 is 17 residues long. Looked up from germline, CDR1 is SGHRS and CDR2 is YFSETQ. J gave up 1 base and V 1 base, and 8 bases lay outside the gene matches. Through a sample-barcoded 5' primer and a J-beta primer mix, a second PCR was run for about 6 to 12 cycles. Via MiXCR, TCRdb re-called the 5' RACE reads, giving one row per CDR3 protein. The sample holds fewer than 1,000,000 distinct CDR3 sequences, under 45% seen once. This rearrangement joins TRBV5-1 to TRBJ2-3; TRBD2 aligns across 8 bases. This TCR derives from a man aged 60 to 69 in good health. Sequenced input: blood. In DNA, the CDR3 is TGCGCCAGCAGCTTGAGGCTAGCGGGCCGAGGCACAGATACGCAGTATTTT. It yields the protein CASSLRLAGRGTDTQYF. Based on the CDR3 plus reference TRBV5-1 and TRBJ2-3, the full variable domain is KAGVTQTPRYLIKTRGQQVTLSCSPISGHRSVSWYQQTPGQGLQFLFEYFSETQRNKGNFPGRFSGRQFSNSRSEMNVSTLELGDSALYLCASSLRLAGRGTDTQYFGPGTRLTVL.